A selection of T cell receptor beta chains follows, all from one sample in a study of CD8 T cells in ankylosing spondylitis. TCRdb independently ran MiXCR on the 5' RACE reads; one entry per CDR3 protein. The sample includes about 130,000 distinct CDR3 sequences, more than 5.5% of them seen just once. The sample taken for sequencing was blood, either unsorted or a sorted T cell fraction (not recorded which). All receptors come from a female donor with ankylosing spondylitis or in good health (not recorded which). Both conserved end residues are trimmed from each CDR3.

J gene	V gene	CDR3 protein
TRBJ1-6	TRBV15	ATSSLQNSPLH
TRBJ1-1	TRBV5-1	ASSLESVGDTEAF
TRBJ1-1	TRBV29-1	SVQGSGTEAF
TRBJ1-1	TRBV29-1	SAEARGPTNTEAF
TRBJ2-1	TRBV12-3/TRBV12-4	ASRPNDRAWNEQF
TRBJ1-2	TRBV5-1	ASSPGQGIYGYT
TRBJ1-5	TRBV4-1	ASSREDRGSNQPQH
TRBJ2-7	TRBV6-1	ASSAGQAYEQY
TRBJ1-1	TRBV7-9	ASSPTGTGHTEAF
TRBJ1-5	TRBV12-3/TRBV12-4	TFSPPRRGAGGNQPQH
TRBJ2-1	TRBV2	ASRPGTDSYNEQF
TRBJ2-6	TRBV20-1	SVSRTSGGSSSGANVLT
TRBJ2-2	TRBV7-7	ASSPQGLTRELF
TRBJ2-2	TRBV19	ASKIGGNTGELF
TRBJ1-5	TRBV20-1	SAVTGLNQPQH
TRBJ1-1	TRBV6-2/TRBV6-3	ASSHNRNTEAF
TRBJ1-5	TRBV7-2	ASSVAGAPDQPQH
TRBJ2-7	TRBV11-3	ASSLSGATYEQY
TRBJ1-2	TRBV12-3/TRBV12-4	ASSFDRSA
TRBJ1-2	TRBV4-2	ASSRLSRQPGYGYT
TRBJ2-1	TRBV10-3	AISDPGLAGGHNEQF
TRBJ2-3	TRBV9	ASSVGQEPTDTQY
TRBJ1-2	TRBV29-1	RVSQSAGTAFDCGYT
TRBJ1-3	TRBV6-5	ASSYGDSIFGNTIY
TRBJ2-6	TRBV27	ASSLVIGQVGALSGANVLT
TRBJ2-5	TRBV7-7	ASSLTGLHQETQY
TRBJ2-7	TRBV3-1	ASSRRLQGQQY
TRBJ2-1	TRBV5-1	ASSLGQGYNEQF
TRBJ2-3	TRBV4-2	ASSPGTYPDTQY
TRBJ2-2	TRBV5-1	ASSLVSLGNTGELF
TRBJ1-2	TRBV6-1	ASSERGARGYT
TRBJ2-3	TRBV18	ASSPTLTSGGPIDTQY
TRBJ1-1	TRBV18	ASSPRSGPRGTEAF
TRBJ2-4	TRBV6-5	ASSSRGGGSLQY
TRBJ2-3	TRBV6-2/TRBV6-3	ASSYSTSGGGGTDTQY
TRBJ1-1	TRBV28	ASSLGPRVPKLNTEAF
TRBJ1-6	TRBV11-2	ASSLVSGYSPLH
TRBJ1-6	TRBV5-1	ASSPGQGSNSPLH
TRBJ2-3	TRBV7-2	ASSKRRPGLDTQY
TRBJ2-7	TRBV5-1	ASSLDGTSLSEQY
TRBJ2-7	TRBV4-1	ASSQRGLNEQY
TRBJ2-3	TRBV4-2	ASSQEISDTQY
TRBJ2-7	TRBV27	ASSFGAYYEQY
TRBJ1-4	TRBV10-3	ATSGTGPLGEKLF
TRBJ2-1	TRBV19	ASSRLAAYNEQF
TRBJ1-4	TRBV2	ASRATGTGFEKLF
TRBJ2-3	TRBV9	ASSAAQADTQY